Each of the 13 T cell receptor beta chains below was sequenced from the same sample in a study of blood T cell repertoires in COVID-19. Some clones are missing from TCRdb's copy, which holds only in-frame ones; the method was immunoSEQ multiplex PCR. There are 310,000 or so clones in the sample; 80% to 90% occur only once, and about 8.9% lies in the top ten. Material: PBMCs or T cells enriched from blood (not recorded which). These receptors were collected from a woman under 30 who had recovered from COVID-19.

This chain connects TRBV29-1 to TRBJ1-2; 7 positions match TRBD1. In germline, CDR1 is SQVTM, CDR2 ANQGSEA. CDR3 size: 11 residues. The trim removed 4 bases at V and 7 bases at J, leaving 3 bases unmatched. CDR3 residues: CSVGQGRGYTF. For the CDR3, the DNA is TGCAGCGTTGGACAGGGACGTGGCTACACCTTC.

This clone was picked up a small number of times. CDR3 in amino acids: CASSDKSGRASAWGEQYF. CDR3 bases: TGTGCCAGCAGTGACAAGAGCGGGAGGGCCAGTGCGTGGGGCGAGCAGTACTTC. V usage is TRBV2 and J usage is TRBJ2-7; TRBD2 matches 10 bases. V was clipped by 3 bases and J by 6 bases; unmatched bases: 17. CDR3 length equals 18 residues. CDR1 SNHLY and CDR2 FYNNEI come from the germline V gene. Drawing the rest from reference TRBV2 and TRBJ2-7, the complete variable domain is EPEVTQTPSHQVTQMGQEVILRCVPISNHLYFYWYRQILGQKVEFLVSFYNNEISEKSEIFDDQFSVERPDGSNFTLKIRSTKLEDSAMYFCASSDKSGRASAWGEQYFGPGTRLTVT.

This chain joins TRBV5-8 and TRBJ1-3; D may be TRBD1 (6 bases). The CDR3 runs 15 residues. Germline V gene sequence: CDR1 SGHTS, CDR2 YDEGEE. The V gene lost 4 bases and the J gene lost 4 bases, with 15 bases spanning the gap. The CDR3 sequence is CASSGGPGGGNTIYF. The CDR3 DNA follows: TGTGCCAGCAGCGGGGGCCCAGGAGGCGGAAACACCATATATTTT.

The rearrangement joins TRBV7-8 to TRBJ1-3; D call uncertain. The V end was cut by 6 bases, the J end by 0 bases, with 18 bases between. The CDR3 is made up of 17 amino acids. The germline V gene encodes CDR1 SGHVS and CDR2 FQNEAQ. As DNA, the CDR3 is TGTGCCAGCAGGCCCCCTGTTAGGGAGAGCTCTGGAAACACCATATATTTT. Protein product: CASRPPVRESSGNTIYF. Using reference TRBV7-8 and TRBJ1-3 for the parts outside the CDR3, the full variable domain is GAGVSQSPRYKVAKRGQDVALRCDPISGHVSLFWYQQALGQGPEFLTYFQNEAQLDKSGLPSDRFFAERPEGSVSTLKIQRTQQEDSAVYLCASRPPVRESSGNTIYFGEGSWLTVV.

J is TRBJ1-5 and V is TRBV28; weak D call: TRBD1 (5 bases). The CDR3 is made up of 13 amino acids. Germline V gives CDR1 MDHEN, CDR2 SYDVKM. V was shortened by 5 bases and J by 5 bases, with 10 bases between the two germline ends. CDR3: CASSADSYQPQHF. CDR3 DNA: TGTGCCAGCAGTGCTGACAGTTATCAGCCCCAGCATTTT.

This clone was counted ten times or more. The chain couples TRBV7-9 to TRBJ2-1; D gene unclear. This CDR3 has 15 amino acids. Trimming stripped 5 bases from V and 0 bases from J, with 11 bases between. Germline loops: CDR1 SEHNR, CDR2 FQNEAQ (reference sequence). The CDR3 loop reads CASSPPGFSYNEQFF. The CDR3 DNA sequence: TGTGCCAGCAGCCCCCCAGGCTTCTCCTACAATGAGCAGTTCTTC.

This chain joins TRBV2 and TRBJ1-6; D uncertain. The germline CDR1 and CDR2 sequences are SNHLY and FYNNEI. The CDR3 length is 13 residues. The V and J ends lost 2 bases and 9 bases respectively, with 8 bases between them. CDR3 region: CASSEISGSPLHF. The CDR3 DNA follows: TGTGCCAGCAGTGAAATATCGGGTTCACCCCTCCACTTT.

J is TRBJ1-2 and V is TRBV4-3; 10 bases map to TRBD1. This CDR3 contains 14 residues. The germline gives CDR1 LGHNA, CDR2 YSLEER. V trimming: 1 base; J trimming: 8 bases; junction bases outside the gene matches: 4. The CDR3 nucleotides are TGCGCCAGCAGCCAAGGGGGGACAGGGGACGGCTACACCTTC. Encoded protein: CASSQGGTGDGYTF.

This clone has only one observation. The chain combines TRBV2 with TRBJ2-7; 7 bases map to TRBD2. Looked up from germline, CDR1 is SNHLY and CDR2 is FYNNEI. Unmatched junction bases numbered 22, after V lost 6 bases and J lost 2 bases. This CDR3 contains 19 residues. CDR3 DNA sequence: TGTGCCAGCAGCGACACCCTAGGGGAGGGCCGATCTAAAGCCTACGAGCAGTACTTC. It encodes CASSDTLGEGRSKAYEQYF.

The V gene is TRBV18, the J gene TRBJ1-1, with no clear D. V dropped 0 bases and J dropped 1 base, with 9 bases sitting between them. Germline assignment: CDR1 KGHSH and CDR2 LQKENI. The CDR3 runs 15 residues. CDR3 sequence (DNA): TGTGCCAGCTCACCACCGAACTCAGGGAACACTGAAGCTTTCTTT. It is translated as CASSPPNSGNTEAFF. Full variable domain (remainder filled in from reference TRBV18 and TRBJ1-1): NAGVMQNPRHLVRRRGQEARLRCSPMKGHSHVYWYRQLPEEGLKFMVYLQKENIIDESGMPKERFSAEFPKEGPSILRIQQVVRGDSAAYFCASSPPNSGNTEAFFGQGTRLTVV.

The chain is built from TRBV4-3 and TRBJ1-5, with a possible D match to TRBD1 (6 bases). This CDR3 spans 17 amino acids. Germline lookup yields CDR1 LGHNA and CDR2 YSLEER. With 0 bases removed from V and 7 bases from J, the gap between germline ends came to 19 bases. CDR3 DNA: TGCGCCAGCAGCCAAGAGGTACCCGGGGAGGGACACCAGCCCCAGCATTTT. As protein: CASSQEVPGEGHQPQHF.

The chain links TRBV23-1 to TRBJ1-3; maybe TRBD1 (6 bases). TRBV23-1 is placed among ORFs of uncertain function. This CDR3 region has 12 residues. Trimming took 10 bases from V and 4 from J, leaving 11 bases between them. CDR3 sequence: CATLGAGNTIYF. The CDR3 region has the DNA TGCGCCACGCTGGGGGCCGGAAACACCATATATTTT.

The chain uses TRBV6-4 and TRBJ2-1, with D tentatively TRBD1 (6 bases). From germline, CDR1 is MRHNA and CDR2 SNTAGT. This CDR3 is 14 amino acids long. Trimming shortened V by 8 bases and J by 2 bases, and 13 bases separated the two germline ends. CDR3 bases: TGTGCCAGCGCTCCGGGACACACCTACAATGAGCAGTTCTTC. Translated: CASAPGHTYNEQFF.